Listed below are T cell receptor beta chains from one sample, sequenced in a study of cytomegalovirus exposure and HLA in healthy donors. The assay was immunoSEQ multiplex PCR, and TCRdb's table has in-frame clones only and misses some. The sample shows around 250,000 clones, around 90% of them seen only once. The material sequenced was PBMCs. The receptors shown here come from a woman under 30 in good health and CMV-seronegative. Both conserved end residues are part of each CDR3. The D gene is left open where the match is weak. For some rows the clone size is stated as once, few or many, or as a class when expanded; others skip it.

v_gene: TRBV4-1; abundance: -; j_gene: TRBJ2-1; d_gene: TRBD2; CDR3nt: TGCGCCAGCAGCCCTGGGACTAGCGGGGGCTCCGAGCAGTTCTTC; CDR3aa: CASSPGTSGGSEQFF
v_gene: TRBV4-1; abundance: -; j_gene: TRBJ2-7; d_gene: TRBD1; CDR3nt: TGCGCCAGCAGCCAAGGACAGGGTCCCCACGAGCAGTACTTC; CDR3aa: CASSQGQGPHEQYF
v_gene: TRBV7-2; abundance: -; j_gene: TRBJ2-3; d_gene: -; CDR3nt: TGTGCCAGCAGCTTTAGACAGAGCACAGATACGCAGTATTTT; CDR3aa: CASSFRQSTDTQYF
v_gene: TRBV4-1; abundance: -; j_gene: TRBJ1-1; d_gene: -; CDR3nt: TGCGCCAGCAGCCAAGATCTTGTGAACACTGAAGCTTTCTTT; CDR3aa: CASSQDLVNTEAFF
v_gene: TRBV5-1; abundance: once; j_gene: TRBJ2-2; d_gene: TRBD1; CDR3nt: TGCGCCAGCAGCTCAACAGGGGCCTCCACCGGGGAGCTGTTTTTT; CDR3aa: CASSSTGASTGELFF
v_gene: TRBV28; abundance: -; j_gene: TRBJ1-5; d_gene: TRBD1; CDR3nt: TGTGCCAGCATTCTACAGGGGGACAATCAGCCCCAGCATTTT; CDR3aa: CASILQGDNQPQHF
v_gene: TRBV5-4; abundance: -; j_gene: TRBJ2-1; d_gene: -; CDR3nt: TGTGCCAGCAGCTTTTCACCAGGGGGGACCTACAATGAGCAGTTCTTC; CDR3aa: CASSFSPGGTYNEQFF
v_gene: TRBV10-2; abundance: -; j_gene: TRBJ2-7; d_gene: -; CDR3nt: TGCGCCAGCAGTGAGTACAGGCTGGGTGGGGAGCAGTACTTC; CDR3aa: CASSEYRLGGEQYF
v_gene: TRBV6-1; abundance: once; j_gene: TRBJ2-7; d_gene: TRBD1; CDR3nt: TGTGCCAGCAGTGAAAAACAGGGGTTCTACGAGCAGTACTTC; CDR3aa: CASSEKQGFYEQYF
v_gene: TRBV28; abundance: -; j_gene: TRBJ1-3; d_gene: -; CDR3nt: TGTGCTACGGCCGGGACACCTGGAAACACCATATATTTT; CDR3aa: CATAGTPGNTIYF
v_gene: TRBV5-4; abundance: -; j_gene: TRBJ1-2; d_gene: TRBD1; CDR3nt: TGTGCCAGCAGCCGGACAGGGCTTAACTATGGCTACACCTTC; CDR3aa: CASSRTGLNYGYTF
v_gene: TRBV5-1; abundance: -; j_gene: TRBJ2-2; d_gene: -; CDR3nt: TGCGCCAGCAGCTTGGAGGCCAGCGCGAACACCGGGGAGCTGTTTTTT; CDR3aa: CASSLEASANTGELFF
v_gene: TRBV7-9; abundance: -; j_gene: TRBJ1-2; d_gene: -; CDR3nt: TGTGCCAGCAGCTGGGGCTGGACTAACTATGGCTACACCTTC; CDR3aa: CASSWGWTNYGYTF
v_gene: TRBV15; abundance: -; j_gene: TRBJ2-1; d_gene: TRBD2; CDR3nt: TGTGCCACCACCCGCGGGGGAGAAAACAATGAGCAGTTCTTC; CDR3aa: CATTRGGENNEQFF
v_gene: TRBV4-1; abundance: -; j_gene: TRBJ2-5; d_gene: TRBD2; CDR3nt: TGCGCCAGCAGCCAGGGCCTACGACTAGCGGGGTTCCAAGAGACCCAGTACTTC; CDR3aa: CASSQGLRLAGFQETQYF
v_gene: TRBV18; abundance: -; j_gene: TRBJ1-6; d_gene: -; CDR3nt: TGTGCCAGCTCACCCTTAAACACAGGGTTGGATAATTCACCCCTCCACTTT; CDR3aa: CASSPLNTGLDNSPLHF
v_gene: TRBV28; abundance: -; j_gene: TRBJ2-5; d_gene: TRBD1; CDR3nt: TGTGCCAGCAGGATCTGGGACAGGGAGGAGGAGACCCAGTACTTC; CDR3aa: CASRIWDREEETQYF
v_gene: TRBV4-3; abundance: few; j_gene: TRBJ2-4; d_gene: TRBD2; CDR3nt: TGCGCCAGCAGCCAGGGAGCGGGGTCCAAAAACATTCAGTACTTC; CDR3aa: CASSQGAGSKNIQYF
v_gene: TRBV6-5; abundance: once; j_gene: TRBJ2-7; d_gene: TRBD1; CDR3nt: TGTGCCAGCAGTTACGGACAGGTAGACTACGAGCAGTACTTC; CDR3aa: CASSYGQVDYEQYF
v_gene: TRBV7-6; abundance: -; j_gene: TRBJ1-3; d_gene: -; CDR3nt: TGTGCCAGCAGCGCGGGATCCTCTAGCTCTGGAAACACCATATATTTT; CDR3aa: CASSAGSSSSGNTIYF
v_gene: TRBV7-3; abundance: once; j_gene: TRBJ2-1; d_gene: TRBD2; CDR3nt: TGTGCCAGCAGCCGACAGAGCGGGGGGTACAATGAGCAGTTCTTC; CDR3aa: CASSRQSGGYNEQFF
v_gene: TRBV27; abundance: once; j_gene: TRBJ1-4; d_gene: -; CDR3nt: TGTGCCAGCAGTACCCGGCCTAGTCAGGGTGAAAAACTGTTTTTT; CDR3aa: CASSTRPSQGEKLFF
v_gene: TRBV6-5; abundance: -; j_gene: TRBJ2-7; d_gene: TRBD1; CDR3nt: TGTGCCAGCAGTTACTCTACAGGGGACACCTACGAGCAGTACTTC; CDR3aa: CASSYSTGDTYEQYF
v_gene: TRBV21-1; abundance: -; j_gene: TRBJ2-5; d_gene: -; CDR3nt: TGTGCCAGCAGCCGGCGGGGAAAGACCCCCGGAATCCAAGAGACCCAGTACTTC; CDR3aa: CASSRRGKTPGIQETQYF
v_gene: TRBV4-1; abundance: -; j_gene: TRBJ1-6; d_gene: TRBD1; CDR3nt: TGCGCCAGCAGCCAAGATCGGACAGGGGACAATTCACCCCTCCACTTT; CDR3aa: CASSQDRTGDNSPLHF
v_gene: TRBV4-1; abundance: -; j_gene: TRBJ2-1; d_gene: TRBD2; CDR3nt: TGCGCCAGCAGCCTGAGGACTAGCGGGGGGGTTCAGGCAGGCAATGAGCAGTTCTTC; CDR3aa: CASSLRTSGGVQAGNEQFF
v_gene: TRBV28; abundance: -; j_gene: TRBJ1-2; d_gene: -; CDR3nt: TGTGCCAGCAAACAGGTAGTAGATGGCTACACCTTC; CDR3aa: CASKQVVDGYTF
v_gene: TRBV5-1; abundance: -; j_gene: TRBJ2-5; d_gene: TRBD1; CDR3nt: TGCGCCAGCAGCCGTACGGACAGGGGACAAGAGACCCAGTACTTC; CDR3aa: CASSRTDRGQETQYF
v_gene: TRBV6-5; abundance: -; j_gene: TRBJ2-1; d_gene: -; CDR3nt: TGTGCCAGCAGTTACTCCAACTCCTACAATGAGCAGTTCTTC; CDR3aa: CASSYSNSYNEQFF
v_gene: TRBV7-2; abundance: -; j_gene: TRBJ1-1; d_gene: -; CDR3nt: TGTGCCAGCAGCCGCAGGTCACAGAACACTGAAGCTTTCTTT; CDR3aa: CASSRRSQNTEAFF
v_gene: TRBV28; abundance: -; j_gene: TRBJ2-7; d_gene: TRBD2; CDR3nt: TGTGCCAGCAGTGACCTGGGGGGGACCGACTACGAGCAGTACTTC; CDR3aa: CASSDLGGTDYEQYF
v_gene: TRBV28; abundance: -; j_gene: TRBJ1-2; d_gene: -; CDR3nt: TGTGCCAGCAGTTTAAGTCCAGGGATGAGTGACTATGGCTACACCTTC; CDR3aa: CASSLSPGMSDYGYTF
v_gene: TRBV5-8; abundance: -; j_gene: TRBJ2-2; d_gene: -; CDR3nt: TGTGCCAGCAGCCCCTTTGTGGCGGGCACCGGGGAGCTGTTTTTT; CDR3aa: CASSPFVAGTGELFF
v_gene: TRBV7-9; abundance: -; j_gene: TRBJ2-2; d_gene: -; CDR3nt: TGTGCCAGCAGATCCGACAGGAACACCGGGGAGCTGTTTTTT; CDR3aa: CASRSDRNTGELFF
v_gene: TRBV6-1; abundance: -; j_gene: TRBJ1-5; d_gene: TRBD1; CDR3nt: TGTGCCAGCAGTGGGCCTGGACAGGGGGCGAATCAGCCCCAGCATTTT; CDR3aa: CASSGPGQGANQPQHF
v_gene: TRBV28; abundance: -; j_gene: TRBJ1-5; d_gene: -; CDR3nt: TGTGCCAGCAGTCGCTCCCCCGCCGGGGAGAGGCAGCCCCAGCATTTT; CDR3aa: CASSRSPAGERQPQHF
v_gene: TRBV6-1; abundance: -; j_gene: TRBJ2-1; d_gene: TRBD2; CDR3nt: TGTGCCAGCAGTGCGTGGACTAGCGGGGGATCCGATGAGCAGTTCTTC; CDR3aa: CASSAWTSGGSDEQFF
v_gene: TRBV28; abundance: -; j_gene: TRBJ1-6; d_gene: -; CDR3nt: TGTGCCAGCGGCCTGGTGGAGGATTCACCCCTCCACTTT; CDR3aa: CASGLVEDSPLHF
v_gene: TRBV10-3; abundance: -; j_gene: TRBJ2-3; d_gene: -; CDR3nt: TGTGCCATCAGTGAGTCGAGTAAGGGGCCCACAGATACGCAGTATTTT; CDR3aa: CAISESSKGPTDTQYF
v_gene: TRBV5-6; abundance: -; j_gene: TRBJ1-1; d_gene: -; CDR3nt: TGTGCCAGCAGCCGCAGAACTGAAGCTTTCTTT; CDR3aa: CASSRRTEAFF
v_gene: TRBV6-5; abundance: -; j_gene: TRBJ2-5; d_gene: -; CDR3nt: TGTGCCAGCAGCACCGTCCCGAGCCGGGAGACCCAGTACTTC; CDR3aa: CASSTVPSRETQYF
v_gene: TRBV29-1; abundance: -; j_gene: TRBJ1-4; d_gene: -; CDR3nt: TGCAGCGCCCGCCGGGAAGATGAAAAACTGTTTTTT; CDR3aa: CSARREDEKLFF
v_gene: TRBV5-1; abundance: -; j_gene: TRBJ2-3; d_gene: -; CDR3nt: TGCGCCAGCACTGAACAGGGCTGGGATACGCAGTATTTT; CDR3aa: CASTEQGWDTQYF
v_gene: TRBV10-1; abundance: -; j_gene: TRBJ2-5; d_gene: TRBD1; CDR3nt: TGCGCCAGCAGCCGGGACAGGGAAGAGACCCAGTACTTC; CDR3aa: CASSRDREETQYF
v_gene: TRBV7-9; abundance: -; j_gene: TRBJ2-2; d_gene: -; CDR3nt: TGTGCCAGCAGCTTCCGAGACACCGGGGAGCTGTTTTTT; CDR3aa: CASSFRDTGELFF